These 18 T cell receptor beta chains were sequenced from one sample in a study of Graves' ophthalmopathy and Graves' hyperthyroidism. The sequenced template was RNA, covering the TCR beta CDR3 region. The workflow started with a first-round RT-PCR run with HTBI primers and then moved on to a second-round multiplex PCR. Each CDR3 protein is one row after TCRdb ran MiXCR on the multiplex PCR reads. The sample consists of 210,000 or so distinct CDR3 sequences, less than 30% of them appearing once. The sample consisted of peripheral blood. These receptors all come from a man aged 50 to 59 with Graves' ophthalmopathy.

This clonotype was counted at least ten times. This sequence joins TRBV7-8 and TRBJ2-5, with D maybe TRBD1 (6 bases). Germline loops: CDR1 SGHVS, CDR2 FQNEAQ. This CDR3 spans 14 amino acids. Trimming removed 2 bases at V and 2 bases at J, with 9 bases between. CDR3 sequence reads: CASSLRTEQETQYF. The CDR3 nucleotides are TGTGCCAGCAGCTTACGGACAGAGCAAGAGACCCAGTACTTC.

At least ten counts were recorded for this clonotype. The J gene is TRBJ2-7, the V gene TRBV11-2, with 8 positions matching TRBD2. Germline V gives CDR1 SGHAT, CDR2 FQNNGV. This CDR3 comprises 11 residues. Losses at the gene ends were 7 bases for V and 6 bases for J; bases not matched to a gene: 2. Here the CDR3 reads CASTRGGEQYF. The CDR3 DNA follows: TGTGCCAGCACTCGGGGGGGCGAGCAGTACTTC.

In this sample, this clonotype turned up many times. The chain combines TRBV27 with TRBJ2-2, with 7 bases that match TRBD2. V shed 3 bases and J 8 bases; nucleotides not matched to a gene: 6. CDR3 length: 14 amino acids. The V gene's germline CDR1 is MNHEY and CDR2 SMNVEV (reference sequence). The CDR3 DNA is TGTGCCAGCAGTTTGACTAGCCCTCCGGGGGAGCTGTTTTTT. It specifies CASSLTSPPGELFF.

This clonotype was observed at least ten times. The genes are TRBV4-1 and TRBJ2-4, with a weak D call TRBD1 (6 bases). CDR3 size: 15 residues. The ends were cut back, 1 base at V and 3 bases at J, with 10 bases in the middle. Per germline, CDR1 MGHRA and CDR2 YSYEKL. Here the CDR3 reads CASSQGYRDKNIQYF. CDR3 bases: TGCGCCAGCAGCCAAGGCTACAGGGACAAAAACATTCAGTACTTC.

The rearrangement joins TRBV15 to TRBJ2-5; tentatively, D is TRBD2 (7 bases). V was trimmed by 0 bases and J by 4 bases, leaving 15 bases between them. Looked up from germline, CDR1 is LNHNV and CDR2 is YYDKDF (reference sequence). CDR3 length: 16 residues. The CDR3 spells CATSRDLRGGGETQYF. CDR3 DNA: TGTGCCACCAGCAGAGATCTCAGGGGAGGGGGAGAGACCCAGTACTTC.

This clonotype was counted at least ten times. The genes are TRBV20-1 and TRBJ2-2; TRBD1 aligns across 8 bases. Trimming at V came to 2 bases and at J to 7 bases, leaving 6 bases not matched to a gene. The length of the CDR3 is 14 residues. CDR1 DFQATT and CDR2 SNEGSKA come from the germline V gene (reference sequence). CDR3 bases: TGCAGTGCTAGACCCCGGACAGGGCACGGGGAGCTGTTTTTT. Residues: CSARPRTGHGELFF.

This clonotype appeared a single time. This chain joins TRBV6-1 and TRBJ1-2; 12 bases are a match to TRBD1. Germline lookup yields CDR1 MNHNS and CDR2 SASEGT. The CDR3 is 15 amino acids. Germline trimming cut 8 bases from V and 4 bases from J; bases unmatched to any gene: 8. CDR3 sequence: CASRDRGRFGYGYTF. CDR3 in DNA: TGTGCCAGCCGGGACAGGGGGCGCTTCGGCTATGGCTACACCTTC.

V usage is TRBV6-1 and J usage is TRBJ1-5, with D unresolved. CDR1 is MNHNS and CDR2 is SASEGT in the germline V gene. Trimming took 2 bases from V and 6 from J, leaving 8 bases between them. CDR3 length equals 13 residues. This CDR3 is CASSESGSQPQHF. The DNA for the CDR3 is TGTGCCAGCAGTGAATCGGGGAGTCAGCCCCAGCATTTT.

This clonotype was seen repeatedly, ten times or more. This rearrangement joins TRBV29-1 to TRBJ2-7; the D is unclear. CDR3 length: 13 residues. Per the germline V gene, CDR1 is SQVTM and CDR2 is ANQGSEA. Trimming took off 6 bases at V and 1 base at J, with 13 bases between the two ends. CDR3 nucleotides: TGCAGCGTCCAAACCGGATCTTCCTACGAGCAGTACTTC. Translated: CSVQTGSSYEQYF.

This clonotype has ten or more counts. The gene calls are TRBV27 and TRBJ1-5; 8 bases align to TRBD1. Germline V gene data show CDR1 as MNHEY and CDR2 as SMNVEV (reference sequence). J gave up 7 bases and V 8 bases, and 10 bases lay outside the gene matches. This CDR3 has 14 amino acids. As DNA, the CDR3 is TGTGCCAGCGGAACGCAGGGGGCTGGGCAGCCCCAGCATTTT. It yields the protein CASGTQGAGQPQHF.

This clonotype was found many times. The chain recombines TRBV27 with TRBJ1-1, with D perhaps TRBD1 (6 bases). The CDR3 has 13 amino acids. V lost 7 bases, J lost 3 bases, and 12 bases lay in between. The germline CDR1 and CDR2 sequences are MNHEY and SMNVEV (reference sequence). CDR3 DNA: TGTGCCAGCAAGGCGACAGGTGACACTGAAGCTTTCTTT. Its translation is CASKATGDTEAFF.

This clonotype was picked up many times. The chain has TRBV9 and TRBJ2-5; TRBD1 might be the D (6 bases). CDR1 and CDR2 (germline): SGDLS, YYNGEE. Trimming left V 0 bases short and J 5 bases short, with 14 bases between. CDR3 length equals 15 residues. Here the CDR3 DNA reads TGTGCCAGCAGCGTAGGGGCTAGCCAGGGGGAGACCCAGTACTTC. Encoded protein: CASSVGASQGETQYF.

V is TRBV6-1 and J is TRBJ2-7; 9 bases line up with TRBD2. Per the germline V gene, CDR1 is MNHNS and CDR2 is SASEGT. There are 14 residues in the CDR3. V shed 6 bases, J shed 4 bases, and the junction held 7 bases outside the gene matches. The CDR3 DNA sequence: TGTGCCAGCAGACGACTAGCGGCTACGTACGAGCAGTACTTC. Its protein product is CASRRLAATYEQYF.

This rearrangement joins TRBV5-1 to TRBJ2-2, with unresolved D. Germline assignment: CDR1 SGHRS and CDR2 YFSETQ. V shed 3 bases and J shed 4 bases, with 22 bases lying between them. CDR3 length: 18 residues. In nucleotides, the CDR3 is TGCGCCAGCAGCTCTTCCGCCGGATGGACCGCCGCCACCGGGGAGCTGTTTTTT. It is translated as CASSSSAGWTAATGELFF.

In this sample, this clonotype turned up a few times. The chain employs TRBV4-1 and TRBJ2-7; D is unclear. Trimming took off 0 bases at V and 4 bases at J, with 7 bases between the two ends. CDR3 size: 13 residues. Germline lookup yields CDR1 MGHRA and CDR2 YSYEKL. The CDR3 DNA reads TGCGCCAGCAGCCAAGAACAGCTGTACGAGCAGTACTTC. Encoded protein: CASSQEQLYEQYF.

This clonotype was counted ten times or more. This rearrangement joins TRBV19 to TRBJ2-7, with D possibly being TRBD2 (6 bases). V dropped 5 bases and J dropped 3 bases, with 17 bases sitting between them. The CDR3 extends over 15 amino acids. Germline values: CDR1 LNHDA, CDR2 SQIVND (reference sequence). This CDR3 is CASSRKAGEDYEQYF. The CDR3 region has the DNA TGTGCCAGTAGTCGAAAGGCCGGGGAGGACTACGAGCAGTACTTC.

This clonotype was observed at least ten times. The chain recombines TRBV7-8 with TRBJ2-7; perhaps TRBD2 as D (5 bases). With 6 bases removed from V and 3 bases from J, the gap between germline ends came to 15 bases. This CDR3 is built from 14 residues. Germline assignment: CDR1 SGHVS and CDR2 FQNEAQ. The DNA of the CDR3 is TGTGCCAGCAGACCCAAGGAGGCGAGCTACGAGCAGTACTTC. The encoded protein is CASRPKEASYEQYF.

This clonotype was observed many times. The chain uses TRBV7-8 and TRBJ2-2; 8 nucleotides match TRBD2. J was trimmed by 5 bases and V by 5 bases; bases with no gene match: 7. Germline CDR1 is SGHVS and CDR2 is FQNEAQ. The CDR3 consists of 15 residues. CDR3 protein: CASSQSGRRTGELFF. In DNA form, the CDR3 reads TGTGCCAGCAGCCAGAGCGGGAGACGGACCGGGGAGCTGTTTTTT.